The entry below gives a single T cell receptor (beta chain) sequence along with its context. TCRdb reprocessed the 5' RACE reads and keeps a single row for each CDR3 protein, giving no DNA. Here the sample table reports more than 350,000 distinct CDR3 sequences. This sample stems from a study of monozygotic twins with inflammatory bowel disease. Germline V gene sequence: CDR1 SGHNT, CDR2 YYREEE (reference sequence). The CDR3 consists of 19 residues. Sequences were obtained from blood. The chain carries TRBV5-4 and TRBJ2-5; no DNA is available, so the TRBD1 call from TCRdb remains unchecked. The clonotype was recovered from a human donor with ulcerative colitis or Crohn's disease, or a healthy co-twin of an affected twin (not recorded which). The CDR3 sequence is CASSLDRVDRGGGGETQYF.